Listed below are T cell receptor beta chains from one sample, sequenced in a study of shared clonotypes between healthy human individuals. Clones were read by immunoSEQ multiplex PCR, and TCRdb kept only the in-frame ones, dropping some. The repertoire includes some 2,100,000 clones, around 95% of them detected once, and approximately 0.13% sits in the top ten. Material: naive CD4+ T cells sorted from blood. The receptors come from a man in his late teens or twenties in good health. Both conserved end residues are part of each CDR3. Fields, in order: D gene, J gene, V gene, clone size, CDR3 DNA, CDR3 protein. A D gene is named only where the DNA matches it firmly. Not all rows give a size; the values are once, few, many and, for expanded clones, a class.

>.|TRBJ1-6|TRBV27|once
TGTGCCAGCAGTTTTGCCAGGGAGAAAACACCCCTCCACTTT
CASSFAREKTPLHF
>.|TRBJ1-5|TRBV19|.
TGTGCCAGCACCCACGGAAGCAATCAGCCCCAGCATTTT
CASTHGSNQPQHF
>TRBD1|TRBJ2-1|TRBV6-4|.
TGTGCCAGCAGTGAACAGGGGGCCTACAATGAGCAGTTCTTC
CASSEQGAYNEQFF
>TRBD2|TRBJ2-5|TRBV11-3|.
TGTGCCAGCAGCCTAGCGGGGGGTTTGGAGACCCAGTACTTC
CASSLAGGLETQYF
>.|TRBJ2-7|TRBV11-2|.
TGTGCCAGCAGCCCGGGGCAACCGTGGTCCTACGAGCAGTACTTC
CASSPGQPWSYEQYF
>.|TRBJ2-3|TRBV5-1|.
TGCGCCAGCAGCGAGGGGGGCAGCTCAGATACGCAGTATTTT
CASSEGGSSDTQYF
>TRBD1|TRBJ2-7|TRBV7-9|.
TGTGCCAGCAGTTCGACAGGGGAGTACGAGCAGTACTTC
CASSSTGEYEQYF
>.|TRBJ2-7|TRBV2|.
TGTGCCAGCCTTTTTCGGGAAAGCTCCTACGAGCAGTACTTC
CASLFRESSYEQYF
>TRBD1|TRBJ1-4|TRBV19|.
TGTGCCAGTAGTATTGACAGGGACTACGGTAATGAAAAACTGTTTTTT
CASSIDRDYGNEKLFF
>.|TRBJ1-1|TRBV29-1|.
TGCAGCGTTGGGACGACAGCGGACACTGAAGCTTTCTTT
CSVGTTADTEAFF
>TRBD2|TRBJ2-7|TRBV2|.
TGTGCCAGCAGTGGGCTAGCGGGGGGAACCTACGAGCAGTACTTC
CASSGLAGGTYEQYF
>TRBD2|TRBJ2-1|TRBV2|.
TGTGCCAGCCTAGCGGGAGGGCCCCCTGAGCAGTTCTTC
CASLAGGPPEQFF
>.|TRBJ2-5|TRBV13|.
TGTGCCAGCAGTCCCCGTTGGGGGCGGGGGCCTCAAGAGACCCAGTACTTC
CASSPRWGRGPQETQYF
>TRBD1|TRBJ1-5|TRBV19|.
TGTGCCAGTAGTCCCGCGGGACAGCCTCGTGGGCCCCAGCATTTT
CASSPAGQPRGPQHF
>.|TRBJ2-7|TRBV5-1|.
TGCGCCAGCAGCCGGGAAGGTAGGGTCTACGAGCAGTACTTC
CASSREGRVYEQYF
>.|TRBJ2-5|TRBV11-2|.
TGTGCCAGCAGCCCACCCCCGTTTCGGAGGGAGACCCAGTACTTC
CASSPPPFRRETQYF
>.|TRBJ1-4|TRBV7-8|.
TGTGCCAGCAGCTTAGCCTGGGCTGAAAAACTGTTTTTT
CASSLAWAEKLFF
>.|TRBJ1-4|TRBV30|.
TGTGCCTGGAGTCGCTTAGACCCTAATGAAAAACTGTTTTTT
CAWSRLDPNEKLFF
>TRBD2|TRBJ2-7|TRBV30|.
TGTGCCTGGAGAATGGGACTAGCGGACTACGAGCAGTACTTC
CAWRMGLADYEQYF
>.|TRBJ2-2|TRBV7-6|.
TGTGCCAGCAGCTTAGCCTCCACCGGGGAGCTGTTTTTT
CASSLASTGELFF
>.|TRBJ2-3|TRBV11-2|.
TGTGCCAGCAGCTTGGGAGTCTCTTCTAGCACAGATACGCAGTATTTT
CASSLGVSSSTDTQYF
>TRBD1|TRBJ1-1|TRBV27|.
TGTGCCAGCAGCTCCGGGACAGGGCAGACTGAAGCTTTCTTT
CASSSGTGQTEAFF
>.|TRBJ2-7|TRBV21-1|.
TGTGCCAGCAGCAAAGTGGGACAGTCCTACGAGCAGTACTTC
CASSKVGQSYEQYF
>.|TRBJ2-2|TRBV5-1|.
TGCGCCAGCATCCAACGGGACACCTTGAACACCGGGGAGCTGTTTTTT
CASIQRDTLNTGELFF
>.|TRBJ2-5|TRBV5-1|.
TGCGCCAGCAGCTTGCGGGGGGACAGCACTTGGGAGACCCAGTACTTC
CASSLRGDSTWETQYF
>TRBD1|TRBJ1-2|TRBV6-1|.
TGTGCCAGCAGTGCAAGTGTAACAGGGGGCTTAGGCTACACCTTC
CASSASVTGGLGYTF
>TRBD1|TRBJ2-7|TRBV6-5|.
TGTGCCAGCAGCAGAATTAAGGGACAGCCTCAGTACTTC
CASSRIKGQPQYF
>TRBD1|TRBJ2-4|TRBV6-6|.
TGTGCCAGCAGTACAACACAGGGGGCCAAAAACATTCAGTACTTC
CASSTTQGAKNIQYF
>.|TRBJ1-6|TRBV28|.
TGTGCCAGCAGTCTAAGGACAGTGGTTTCACCCCTCCACTTT
CASSLRTVVSPLHF
>TRBD1|TRBJ2-2|TRBV7-9|.
TGTGCCAGCAGCTCAGAAAGGGGGCGCAACACCGGGGAGCTGTTTTTT
CASSSERGRNTGELFF
>.|TRBJ2-5|TRBV5-1|.
TGCGCCAGCAGCTTCCGGGAGATAGGGAAAGAGACCCAGTACTTC
CASSFREIGKETQYF
>.|TRBJ1-5|TRBV10-3|.
TGTGCCATCAGTGATAGTGGCGGCTCCAATCAGCCCCAGCATTTT
CAISDSGGSNQPQHF
>.|TRBJ1-6|TRBV5-6|.
TGTGCCAGCAGCTTTGGACAGAATAATTCACCCCTCCACTTT
CASSFGQNNSPLHF
>TRBD1|TRBJ2-4|TRBV30|.
TGTGCCTGTCTGCCGGGACAGGGGGCCTGGGCCAAAAACATTCAGTACTTC
CACLPGQGAWAKNIQYF
>.|TRBJ2-3|TRBV10-3|.
TGTGCCATCAGTGAGTATGGAAAGAGCACAGATACGCAGTATTTT
CAISEYGKSTDTQYF
>.|TRBJ1-1|TRBV28|.
TGTGCCACCCACCCCCCCGGGACTGAAGCTTTCTTT
CATHPPGTEAFF
>.|TRBJ2-7|TRBV5-1|once
TGCGCCAGCAGCTTGGAGCAGGGACCCCAGTACTTC
CASSLEQGPQYF
>TRBD1|TRBJ2-5|TRBV5-1|.
TGCGCCAGCAGCCGGGACAGGGAGAGAGAGACCCAGTACTTC
CASSRDRERETQYF
>.|TRBJ1-2|TRBV18|.
TGTGCCAGCTCACCACCTCTTATATATGGCTACACCTTC
CASSPPLIYGYTF
>.|TRBJ2-6|TRBV15|.
TGTGCCACCAGCAGACCCTCCAGGAACAGTGGGAGGTCTGGGGCCAACGTCCTGACTTTC
CATSRPSRNSGRSGANVLTF
>TRBD1|TRBJ1-4|TRBV5-1|once
TGCGCCAGCAGCTCGACAGGGCCTAATGAAAAACTGTTTTTT
CASSSTGPNEKLFF
>TRBD1|TRBJ2-1|TRBV30|.
TGTGCCTGGGCGACAGGGAAGTACAATGAGCAGTTCTTC
CAWATGKYNEQFF
>TRBD2|TRBJ2-7|TRBV11-2|once
TGTGCCAGCAGCTCCAGGACTAGCGGGACCTACGAGCAGTACTTC
CASSSRTSGTYEQYF
>.|TRBJ2-7|TRBV7-9|.
TGTGCCAGCAGCTCCCAAGAAAGGGTCGGGCAGTACTTC
CASSSQERVGQYF
>.|TRBJ1-1|TRBV6-1|.
TGTGCCAGCAGTGATGGGTGGAGGAACACTGAAGCTTTCTTT
CASSDGWRNTEAFF
>TRBD1|TRBJ1-2|TRBV5-4|.
TGTGCCAGCAGCTTCCCTACCGGGACAGGGGAGAGAGGCTACACCTTC
CASSFPTGTGERGYTF
>.|TRBJ1-4|TRBV6-1|.
TGTGCCAGCACTCCCGAGGGAAGCGGCGAAAAACTGTTTTTT
CASTPEGSGEKLFF
>TRBD2|TRBJ2-5|TRBV29-1|.
TGCAGCGCCCCGACTAGCGGGAGTATGGAGACCCAGTACTTC
CSAPTSGSMETQYF
>.|TRBJ2-7|TRBV18|.
TGTGCCAGCTCCCCCCGAGGCGACAGCTACGAGCAGTACTTC
CASSPRGDSYEQYF
>.|TRBJ2-7|TRBV6-5|.
TGTGCCAGCAGTTACTCGGCCAGGGGGGGCTACGAGCAGTACTTC
CASSYSARGGYEQYF
>.|TRBJ1-1|TRBV6-6|.
TGTGCCAGCACCCCCATAGGGGGGTCGGGGAACACTGAAGCTTTCTTT
CASTPIGGSGNTEAFF
>.|TRBJ2-2|TRBV7-7|.
TGTGCTAGCAGCTTAGACAGCACCGGGGAGCTGTTTTTT
CASSLDSTGELFF
>TRBD1|TRBJ1-6|TRBV10-3|once
TGTGCCATCAGGCGGGACAGCAGTATTTCACCCCTCCACTTT
CAIRRDSSISPLHF
>.|TRBJ2-7|TRBV4-1|.
TGCGCCAGCAGCCAAGTAATGCCTTACGAGCAGTACTTC
CASSQVMPYEQYF
>.|TRBJ1-2|TRBV15|.
TGTGCCACCAGCCCGGTTAGGACCGAGCTTAACTATGGCTACACCTTC
CATSPVRTELNYGYTF